This T cell receptor beta chain emerged from a study of T cells after yellow fever vaccination. On the study more broadly: Preparing low-cell-number fractions relied on SMART-Seq v4 Ultra Low Input.

After removal of 5 bases from V and 4 bases from J, the junction contained 3 bases not matched to a gene. Germline V gene sequence: CDR1 DFQATT, CDR2 SNEGSKA (reference sequence). The CDR3 totals 12 residues. In regard to this clonotype: The antigen is not known.

5'RACE template switching produced TCR cDNA carrying a universal primer site and UMIs. Each CDR3 protein is one row after TCRdb ran MiXCR on the 5' RACE reads. This sample has 150,000 to 200,000 distinct CDR3 sequences, with around 9% found just once. The study's findings and limits: Contamination by abundant bulk-population clonotypes could be present in FACS-sorted repertoires.

The genes are TRBV20-1 and TRBJ1-2, with 8 bases aligning to TRBD1. This clonotype was obtained from a man younger than 35 who received the YFV17D yellow fever vaccine. The material sequenced was CD8+ T cells sorted from PBMCs, taken 45 days after the yellow fever booster vaccination. The CDR3: CSADRGGYGYTF. DNA for the CDR3: TGCAGTGCTGACAGGGGTGGCTATGGCTACACCTTC.